This T cell receptor (beta chain) was documented in a study of T cell clonality in common variable immunodeficiency. Notes on this clone: No antigen is known for it. The CDR3 end falls 3 residues outside the read, so it is completed with the germline J gene.

Method: immunoSEQ multiplex PCR; TCRdb's copy keeps in-frame clones and lacks some. The sample lists approximately 14,000 clones, none appearing once, the ten largest making up over 9.5%. Overall study findings and caveats: Fewer deletions and N-nucleotide insertions were reportedly seen in common variable immunodeficiency TCR beta sequences.

In germline, CDR1 is KGHSH, CDR2 LQKENI. Trimming left V 2 bases short and J 4 bases short, with 9 bases between. The CDR3 is 14 residues long. Input material: peripheral blood mononuclear cells. The clonotype originates from a human donor with common variable immunodeficiency. V gene TRBV18 combines with J gene TRBJ1-5, with a possible D match to TRBD1 (5 bases). The CDR3 DNA, read in part, is TGTGCCAGCTCACCATCGGGGGTAAATCAGCCC. It translates to CASSPSGVNQP. The whole CDR3 sequence reads CASSPSGVNQPQHF.